A selection of T cell receptor beta chains follows, all from one sample in a study of blood T cell repertoires in COVID-19. Libraries were prepared by immunoSEQ multiplex PCR; TCRdb keeps only in-frame clonotypes and omits some of them. Of some 210,000 clones detected, 84% appear once; the ten largest clones hold approximately 8%. Sequences were obtained from peripheral blood. The source is a woman aged 50 to 65 with active or convalescent COVID-19. CDR3s include the opening cysteine and the closing phenylalanine or tryptophan. The order of the fields is clone size, D gene, V gene, J gene, CDR3 protein, CDR3 DNA. D genes are given only for firm matches. Size is omitted from some rows. Given values are once, few, many or a class for expanded clones.

clone size: NA; D gene: TRBD1; V gene: TRBV25-1; J gene: TRBJ1-6; CDR3 protein: CASSPGGFSSPLHF; CDR3 DNA: TGTGCCAGCAGCCCAGGGGGCTTCAGTTCACCCCTCCACTTT
clone size: NA; D gene: NA; V gene: TRBV4-1; J gene: TRBJ2-3; CDR3 protein: CASSQSAGASTDTQYF; CDR3 DNA: TGCGCCAGCAGCCAATCCGCGGGGGCAAGCACAGATACGCAGTATTTT
clone size: NA; D gene: NA; V gene: TRBV5-4; J gene: TRBJ1-4; CDR3 protein: CASSTGQNEKLFF; CDR3 DNA: TGTGCCAGCAGCACCGGACAGAATGAAAAACTGTTTTTT
clone size: NA; D gene: NA; V gene: TRBV7-8; J gene: TRBJ2-6; CDR3 protein: CASSSPGFGFSGANVLTF; CDR3 DNA: TGTGCCAGCAGCTCTCCCGGGTTTGGGTTCTCTGGGGCCAACGTCCTGACTTTC
clone size: NA; D gene: NA; V gene: TRBV5-5; J gene: TRBJ1-4; CDR3 protein: CASSSLDLGSEKLFF; CDR3 DNA: TGTGCCAGCAGCTCCCTTGATCTGGGCTCGGAAAAACTGTTTTTT
clone size: NA; D gene: TRBD2; V gene: TRBV7-8; J gene: TRBJ2-5; CDR3 protein: CASSSSGGVQETQYF; CDR3 DNA: TGTGCCAGCAGCTCTAGCGGGGGGGTCCAAGAGACCCAGTACTTC
clone size: NA; D gene: NA; V gene: TRBV2; J gene: TRBJ2-3; CDR3 protein: CASSEAGSSTDTQYF; CDR3 DNA: TGTGCCAGCAGTGAAGCGGGGAGTAGCACAGATACGCAGTATTTT
clone size: NA; D gene: NA; V gene: TRBV7-2; J gene: TRBJ1-1; CDR3 protein: CASSLFGRSHTEAFF; CDR3 DNA: TGTGCCAGCAGCTTATTTGGGAGATCCCACACTGAAGCTTTCTTT
clone size: NA; D gene: TRBD2; V gene: TRBV5-1; J gene: TRBJ2-1; CDR3 protein: CASSLRTSGNEQFF; CDR3 DNA: TGCGCCAGCAGCCTAAGGACTAGCGGCAATGAGCAGTTCTTC
clone size: NA; D gene: TRBD1; V gene: TRBV7-6; J gene: TRBJ2-3; CDR3 protein: CASSLGQGSGDTQYF; CDR3 DNA: TGTGCCAGCAGCTTGGGACAGGGGAGTGGGGATACGCAGTATTTT
clone size: NA; D gene: TRBD1; V gene: TRBV18; J gene: TRBJ1-4; CDR3 protein: CASSHGTGNEKLFF; CDR3 DNA: TGTGCCAGCTCTCACGGGACAGGGAATGAAAAACTGTTTTTT
clone size: NA; D gene: TRBD2; V gene: TRBV5-1; J gene: TRBJ2-3; CDR3 protein: CASSLAGLAGGPTDTQYF; CDR3 DNA: TGCGCCAGCAGCTTGGCCGGGTTAGCGGGGGGGCCCACAGATACGCAGTATTTT
clone size: few; D gene: TRBD1; V gene: TRBV5-6; J gene: TRBJ1-2; CDR3 protein: CASSPDRGRANYGYTF; CDR3 DNA: TGTGCCAGCAGCCCGGACAGGGGACGAGCTAACTATGGCTACACCTTC
clone size: NA; D gene: NA; V gene: TRBV19; J gene: TRBJ2-5; CDR3 protein: CASSIGLDILTQYF; CDR3 DNA: TGTGCCAGTAGTATAGGATTAGACATCTTGACCCAGTACTTC
clone size: NA; D gene: NA; V gene: TRBV12-3/TRBV12-4; J gene: TRBJ2-5; CDR3 protein: CASSFGPETQYF; CDR3 DNA: TGTGCCAGCAGTTTTGGGCCGGAGACCCAGTACTTC
clone size: NA; D gene: NA; V gene: TRBV29-1; J gene: TRBJ2-3; CDR3 protein: CSSLHRSTDTQYF; CDR3 DNA: TGCAGCTCTCTCCACAGGAGCACAGATACGCAGTATTTT
clone size: NA; D gene: NA; V gene: TRBV9; J gene: TRBJ2-5; CDR3 protein: CASSVSGQETQYF; CDR3 DNA: TGTGCCAGCAGCGTCAGCGGCCAAGAGACCCAGTACTTC
clone size: NA; D gene: TRBD1; V gene: TRBV5-1; J gene: TRBJ1-2; CDR3 protein: CASSTTGARVNGYTF; CDR3 DNA: TGCGCCAGCAGCACCACAGGGGCGCGGGTTAATGGCTACACCTTC
clone size: NA; D gene: NA; V gene: TRBV19; J gene: TRBJ1-5; CDR3 protein: CASSIGAGNQPQHF; CDR3 DNA: TGTGCCAGTAGTATTGGGGCAGGGAATCAGCCCCAGCATTTT
clone size: NA; D gene: NA; V gene: TRBV10-3; J gene: TRBJ1-1; CDR3 protein: CAISELTRPRGKVGTEAFF; CDR3 DNA: TGTGCCATCAGTGAATTAACCCGGCCCAGGGGAAAGGTCGGCACTGAAGCTTTCTTT
clone size: once; D gene: NA; V gene: TRBV10-3; J gene: TRBJ2-1; CDR3 protein: CAISVEGSYNEQFF; CDR3 DNA: TGTGCCATCAGTGTGGAGGGTTCCTACAATGAGCAGTTCTTC
clone size: once; D gene: TRBD1; V gene: TRBV3-1/TRBV3-2; J gene: TRBJ1-5; CDR3 protein: CASSDRGGNQPQHF; CDR3 DNA: TGTGCCAGCAGCGACAGGGGAGGAAATCAGCCCCAGCATTTT
clone size: few; D gene: NA; V gene: TRBV18; J gene: TRBJ2-3; CDR3 protein: CASSPSGFTDTQYF; CDR3 DNA: TGTGCCAGCTCACCTAGCGGATTCACAGATACGCAGTATTTT
clone size: NA; D gene: TRBD1; V gene: TRBV9; J gene: TRBJ1-5; CDR3 protein: CASSATGTGNQPQHF; CDR3 DNA: TGTGCCAGCAGCGCTACCGGGACAGGGAATCAGCCCCAGCATTTT
clone size: few; D gene: TRBD1; V gene: TRBV7-3; J gene: TRBJ1-4; CDR3 protein: CASSLGGTNEKLFF; CDR3 DNA: TGTGCCAGCAGTCTAGGGGGCACTAATGAAAAACTGTTTTTT
clone size: NA; D gene: TRBD1; V gene: TRBV15; J gene: TRBJ2-3; CDR3 protein: CATSRGVGQGFISDTQYF; CDR3 DNA: TGTGCCACCAGCAGAGGGGTCGGACAGGGTTTTATTTCAGATACGCAGTATTTT
clone size: NA; D gene: NA; V gene: TRBV15; J gene: TRBJ1-3; CDR3 protein: CATSRDPRRRLSSGNTIYF; CDR3 DNA: TGTGCCACCAGCAGAGATCCGAGACGGAGATTGAGCTCTGGAAACACCATATATTTT